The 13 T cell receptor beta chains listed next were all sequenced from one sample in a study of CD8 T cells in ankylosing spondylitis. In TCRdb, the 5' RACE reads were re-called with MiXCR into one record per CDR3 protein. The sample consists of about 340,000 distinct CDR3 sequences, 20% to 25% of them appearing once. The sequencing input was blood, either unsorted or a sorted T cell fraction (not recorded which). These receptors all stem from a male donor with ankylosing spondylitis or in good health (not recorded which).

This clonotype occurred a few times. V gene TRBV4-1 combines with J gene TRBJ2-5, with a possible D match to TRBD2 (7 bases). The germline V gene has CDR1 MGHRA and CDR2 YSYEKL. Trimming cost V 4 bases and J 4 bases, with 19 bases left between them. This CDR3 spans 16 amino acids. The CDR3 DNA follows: TGCGCCAGCAGCCTCTTTGGGGGGGGCCTGGGAGAGACCCAGTACTTC. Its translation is CASSLFGGGLGETQYF.

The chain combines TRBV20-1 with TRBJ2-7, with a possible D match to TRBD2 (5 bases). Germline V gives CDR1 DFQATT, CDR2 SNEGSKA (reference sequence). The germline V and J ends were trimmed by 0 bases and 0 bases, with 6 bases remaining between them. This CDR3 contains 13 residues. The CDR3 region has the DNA TGCAGTGCTAGAGAGGAGGTCTCCTACGAGCAGTACTTC. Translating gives CSAREEVSYEQYF.

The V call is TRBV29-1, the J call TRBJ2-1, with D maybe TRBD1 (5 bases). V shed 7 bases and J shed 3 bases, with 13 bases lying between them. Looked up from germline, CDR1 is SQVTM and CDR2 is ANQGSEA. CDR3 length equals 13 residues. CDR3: CSASWGGYNEQFF. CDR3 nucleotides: TGCAGCGCCTCCTGGGGCGGCTACAATGAGCAGTTCTTC.

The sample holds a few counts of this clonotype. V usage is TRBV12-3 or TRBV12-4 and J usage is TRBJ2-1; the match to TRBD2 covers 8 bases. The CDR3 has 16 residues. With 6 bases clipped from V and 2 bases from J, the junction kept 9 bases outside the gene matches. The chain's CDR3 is CASRPGGRRPYNEQFF. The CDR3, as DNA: TGTGCCAGCAGGCCGGGGGGGCGGAGGCCCTACAATGAGCAGTTCTTC.

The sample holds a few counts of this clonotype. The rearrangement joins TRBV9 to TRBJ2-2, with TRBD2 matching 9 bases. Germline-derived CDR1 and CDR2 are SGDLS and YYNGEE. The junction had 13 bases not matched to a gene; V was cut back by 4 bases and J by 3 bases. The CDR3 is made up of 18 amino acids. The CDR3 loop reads CASSLSTRGGADTGELFF. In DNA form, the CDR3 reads TGTGCCAGCAGCCTGTCTACCCGCGGGGGGGCCGACACCGGGGAGCTGTTTTTT.

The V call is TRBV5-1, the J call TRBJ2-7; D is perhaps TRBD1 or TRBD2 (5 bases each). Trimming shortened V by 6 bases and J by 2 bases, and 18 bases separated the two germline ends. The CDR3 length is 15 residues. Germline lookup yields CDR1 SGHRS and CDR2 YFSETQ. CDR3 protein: CASTVNWDGTYEQYF. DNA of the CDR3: TGCGCCAGCACAGTAAATTGGGACGGAACCTACGAGCAGTACTTC.

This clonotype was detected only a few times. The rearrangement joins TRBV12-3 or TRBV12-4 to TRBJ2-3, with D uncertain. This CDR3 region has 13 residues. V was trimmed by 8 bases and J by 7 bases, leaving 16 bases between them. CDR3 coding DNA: TGTGCCAGCGGTACCCGGATCCATAATACGCAGTATTTT. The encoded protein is CASGTRIHNTQYF.

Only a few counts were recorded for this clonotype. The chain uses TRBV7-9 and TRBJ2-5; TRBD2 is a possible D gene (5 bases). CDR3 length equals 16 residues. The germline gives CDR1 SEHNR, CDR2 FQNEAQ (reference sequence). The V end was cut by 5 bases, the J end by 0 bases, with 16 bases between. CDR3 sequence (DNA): TGTGCCAGCAGCATCCGTTTTTCAGCGGACCAAGAGACCCAGTACTTC. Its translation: CASSIRFSADQETQYF.

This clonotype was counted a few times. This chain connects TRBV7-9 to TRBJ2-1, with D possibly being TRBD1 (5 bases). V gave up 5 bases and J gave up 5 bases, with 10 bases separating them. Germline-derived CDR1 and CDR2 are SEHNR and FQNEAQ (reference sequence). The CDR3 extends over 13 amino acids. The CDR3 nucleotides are TGTGCCAGCAGCCCCGCCAGGGACAATGAGCAGTTCTTC. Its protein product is CASSPARDNEQFF.

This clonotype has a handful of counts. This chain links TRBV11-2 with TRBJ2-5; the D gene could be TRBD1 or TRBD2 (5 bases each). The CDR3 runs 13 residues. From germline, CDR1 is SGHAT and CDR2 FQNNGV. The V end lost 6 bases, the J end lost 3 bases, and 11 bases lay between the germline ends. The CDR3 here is CASRGVWEETQYF. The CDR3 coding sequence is TGTGCCAGCAGGGGGGTTTGGGAAGAGACCCAGTACTTC.

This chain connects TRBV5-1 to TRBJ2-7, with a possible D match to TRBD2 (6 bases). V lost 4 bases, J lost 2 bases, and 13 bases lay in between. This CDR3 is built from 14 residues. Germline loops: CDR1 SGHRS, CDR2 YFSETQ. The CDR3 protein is CASSPGLNTYEQYF. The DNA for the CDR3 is TGCGCCAGCAGCCCGGGACTGAATACCTACGAGCAGTACTTC.

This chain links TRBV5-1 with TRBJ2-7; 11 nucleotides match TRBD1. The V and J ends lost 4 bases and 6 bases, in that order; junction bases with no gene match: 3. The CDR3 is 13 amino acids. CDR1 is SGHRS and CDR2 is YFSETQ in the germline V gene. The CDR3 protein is CASSPGQGVEQYF. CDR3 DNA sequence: TGCGCCAGCAGCCCGGGACAGGGGGTCGAGCAGTACTTC.

The CDR3 sequence is CASSVGDSYYEQYF. CDR3 nucleotides: TGTGCCAGCAGCGTAGGCGACTCTTACTACGAGCAGTACTTC. The chain links TRBV9 to TRBJ2-7; D call uncertain. CDR1 and CDR2 from the germline V gene are SGDLS and YYNGEE. This CDR3 has 14 residues. V lost 0 bases and J lost 3, with 10 bases in between.